The subject of this entry is one T cell receptor beta chain. Sequencing relied on a cDNA template that was reverse transcribed from extracted RNA. Sequencing used immunoSEQ multiplex PCR; TCRdb keeps in-frame clones, though not all of them. The table records more than 200,000 clones, approximately 67% of them present only once. V lost 1 base and J 3 bases, leaving 8 bases between the germline ends. Per germline, CDR1 SGHVS and CDR2 FQNEAQ. The CDR3 runs to 14 residues. Treatment here: oral pan-JAK inhibitor, 5-10 mg twice daily. This specimen belongs to a study of CD8+ T cells in alopecia areata. About the study: The drug, oral tofacitinib, was given to treated patients at 5 to 10 mg twice daily.

The sequence was collected from a human donor with alopecia areata. This material consisted of CD4+ T cells sorted from blood, taken at week 44, from a patient treated with tofacitinib. The rearrangement uses TRBV7-8 and TRBJ2-3; D might be TRBD2 (5 bases). In DNA, the CDR3 is TGTGCCAGCAGCTTAGAGGGAGCGACAGATACGCAGTATTTT. Translation: CASSLEGATDTQYF. Using reference TRBV7-8 and TRBJ2-3 for the parts outside the CDR3, the full variable domain is GAGVSQSPRYKVAKRGQDVALRCDPISGHVSLFWYQQALGQGPEFLTYFQNEAQLDKSGLPSDRFFAERPEGSVSTLKIQRTQQEDSAVYLCASSLEGATDTQYFGPGTRLTVL.